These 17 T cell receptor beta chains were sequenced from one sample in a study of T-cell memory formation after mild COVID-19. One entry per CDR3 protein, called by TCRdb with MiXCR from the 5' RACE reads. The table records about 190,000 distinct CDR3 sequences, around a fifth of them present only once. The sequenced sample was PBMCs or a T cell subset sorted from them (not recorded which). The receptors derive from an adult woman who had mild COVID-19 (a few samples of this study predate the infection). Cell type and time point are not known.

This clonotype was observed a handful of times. The CDR3 spells CATSDPGQGTYEQYF. Here the CDR3 DNA reads TGTGCCACCAGTGATCCGGGACAGGGAACCTACGAGCAGTACTTC. J is TRBJ2-7 and V is TRBV24-1, with 9 bases matching TRBD1. The V segment lost 3 bases and the J segment 2 bases; nucleotides outside the gene matches: 4. This CDR3 spans 15 amino acids. Looked up from germline, CDR1 is KGHDR and CDR2 is SFDVKD.

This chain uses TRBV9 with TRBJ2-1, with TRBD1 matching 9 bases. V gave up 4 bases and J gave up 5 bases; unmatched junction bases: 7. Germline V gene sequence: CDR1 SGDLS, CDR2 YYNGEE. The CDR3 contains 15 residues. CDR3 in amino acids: CASSQGQGRNNEQFF. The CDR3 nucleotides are TGTGCCAGCAGCCAAGGACAGGGGAGGAACAATGAGCAGTTCTTC.

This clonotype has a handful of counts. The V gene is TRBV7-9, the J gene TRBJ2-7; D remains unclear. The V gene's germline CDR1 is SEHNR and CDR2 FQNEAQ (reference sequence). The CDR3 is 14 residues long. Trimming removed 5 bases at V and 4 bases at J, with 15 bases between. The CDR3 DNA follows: TGTGCCAGCAGCCCCATTGGGGTTCAGTACGAGCAGTACTTC. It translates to CASSPIGVQYEQYF.

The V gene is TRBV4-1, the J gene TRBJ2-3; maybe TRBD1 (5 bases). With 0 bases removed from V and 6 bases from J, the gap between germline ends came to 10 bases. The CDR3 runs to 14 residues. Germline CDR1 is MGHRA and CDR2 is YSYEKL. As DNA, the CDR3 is TGCGCCAGCAGCCAAGACAGGGTTCTCGATACGCAGTATTTT. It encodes CASSQDRVLDTQYF.

The DNA for the CDR3 is TGTGCCAGCAGTGACATCGGAGACAGTCACGAGCAGTACTTC. Protein: CASSDIGDSHEQYF. The gene calls are TRBV6-4 and TRBJ2-7, with D maybe TRBD1 (5 bases). The CDR3 is 14 residues long. Deletions cut 2 bases from V and 5 bases from J, with 13 bases between. Germline assignment: CDR1 MRHNA and CDR2 SNTAGT.

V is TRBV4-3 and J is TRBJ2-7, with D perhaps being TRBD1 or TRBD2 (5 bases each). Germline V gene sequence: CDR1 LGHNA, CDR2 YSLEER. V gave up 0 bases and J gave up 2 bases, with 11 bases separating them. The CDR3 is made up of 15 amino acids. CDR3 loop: CASSQDVWDPYEQYF. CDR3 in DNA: TGCGCCAGCAGCCAAGATGTCTGGGACCCCTACGAGCAGTACTTC.

The CDR3 nucleotides read TGCAGCGTTGAGGACTCAGGGGGCTACACCGGGGAGCTGTTTTTT. This encodes CSVEDSGGYTGELFF. The chain is built from TRBV29-1 and TRBJ2-2, with TRBD1 matching 8 bases. With V trimmed by 3 bases and J by 3 bases, 6 bases remained unmatched. The length of the CDR3 is 15 residues. CDR1 and CDR2 from the germline V gene are SQVTM and ANQGSEA.

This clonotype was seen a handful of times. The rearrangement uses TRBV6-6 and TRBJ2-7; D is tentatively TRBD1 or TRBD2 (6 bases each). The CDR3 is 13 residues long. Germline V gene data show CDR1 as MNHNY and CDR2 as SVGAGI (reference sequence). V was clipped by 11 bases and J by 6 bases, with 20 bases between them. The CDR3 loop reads CAADGGGELEQYF. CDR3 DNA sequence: TGTGCCGCCGATGGAGGGGGAGAACTCGAGCAGTACTTC.

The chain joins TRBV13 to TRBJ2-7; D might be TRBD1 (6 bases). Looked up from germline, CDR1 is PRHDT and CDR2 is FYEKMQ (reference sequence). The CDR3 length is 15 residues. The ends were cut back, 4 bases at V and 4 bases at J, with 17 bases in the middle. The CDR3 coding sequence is TGTGCCAGCAGCTCATTAACAGGGTATGCGTACGAGCAGTACTTC. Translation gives CASSSLTGYAYEQYF.

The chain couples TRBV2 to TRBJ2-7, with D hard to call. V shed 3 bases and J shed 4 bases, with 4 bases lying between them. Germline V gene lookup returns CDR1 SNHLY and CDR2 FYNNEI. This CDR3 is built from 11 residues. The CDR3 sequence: CASSDAYEQYF. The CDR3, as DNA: TGTGCCAGCAGTGACGCGTACGAGCAGTACTTC.

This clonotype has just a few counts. The CDR3 DNA follows: TGCAGTGCTAGACCCATAGCGTGGGGGATCTACAATGAGCAGTTCTTC. This sequence encodes CSARPIAWGIYNEQFF. The V call is TRBV20-1, the J call TRBJ2-1; D may be TRBD1 or TRBD2 (5 bases each). This CDR3 comprises 16 residues. Germline CDR1 DFQATT, CDR2 SNEGSKA (reference sequence). V lost 2 bases to trimming and J lost 3 bases, with 17 bases between them.

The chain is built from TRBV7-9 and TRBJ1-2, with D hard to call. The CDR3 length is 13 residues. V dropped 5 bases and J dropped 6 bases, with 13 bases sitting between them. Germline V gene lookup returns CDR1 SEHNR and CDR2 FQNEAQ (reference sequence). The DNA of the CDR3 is TGTGCCAGCAGCCCACGGGATCCCCATGGCTACACCTTC. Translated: CASSPRDPHGYTF. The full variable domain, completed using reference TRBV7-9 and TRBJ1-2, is DTGVSQNPRHKITKRGQNVTFRCDPISEHNRLYWYRQTLGQGPEFLTYFQNEAQLEKSRLLSDRFSAERPKGSFSTLEIQRTEQGDSAMYLCASSPRDPHGYTFGSGTRLTVV.

The CDR3 nucleotides are TGTGCCAGCAGTATACTCGAAGGGAGCAATCAGCCCCAGCATTTT. Amino acids: CASSILEGSNQPQHF. This sequence joins TRBV6-2 or TRBV6-3 and TRBJ1-5; D is undetermined. This CDR3 is built from 15 residues. Germline V gives CDR1 MNHEY, CDR2 SVGEGT. The V gene lost 5 bases and the J gene lost 1 base, with 12 bases spanning the gap.

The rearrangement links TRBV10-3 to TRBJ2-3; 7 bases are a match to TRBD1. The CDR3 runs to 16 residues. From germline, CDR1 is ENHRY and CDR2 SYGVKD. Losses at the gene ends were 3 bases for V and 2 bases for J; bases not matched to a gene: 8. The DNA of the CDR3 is TGTGCCATCAGTGACCCTTGGACAGGCTACACAGATACGCAGTATTTT. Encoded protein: CAISDPWTGYTDTQYF.

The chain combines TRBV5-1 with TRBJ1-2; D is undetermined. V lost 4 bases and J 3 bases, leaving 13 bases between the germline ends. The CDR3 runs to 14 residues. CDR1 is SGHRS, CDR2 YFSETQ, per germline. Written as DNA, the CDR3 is TGCGCCAGCAGCATCACTTGGGGAGACTATGGCTACACCTTC. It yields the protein CASSITWGDYGYTF.

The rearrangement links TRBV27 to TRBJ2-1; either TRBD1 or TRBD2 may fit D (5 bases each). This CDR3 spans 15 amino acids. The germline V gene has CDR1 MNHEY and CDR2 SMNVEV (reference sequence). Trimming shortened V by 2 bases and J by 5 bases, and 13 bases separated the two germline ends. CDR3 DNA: TGTGCCAGCAGTTTAGGTGGGACCGGGGACAATGAGCAGTTCTTC. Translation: CASSLGGTGDNEQFF.

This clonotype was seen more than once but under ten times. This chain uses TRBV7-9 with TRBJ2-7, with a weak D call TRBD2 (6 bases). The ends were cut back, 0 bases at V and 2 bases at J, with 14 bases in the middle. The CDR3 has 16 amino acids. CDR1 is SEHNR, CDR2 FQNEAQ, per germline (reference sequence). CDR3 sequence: CASSLAVGTLTYEQYF. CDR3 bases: TGTGCCAGCAGCTTAGCCGTGGGGACTTTAACCTACGAGCAGTACTTC.